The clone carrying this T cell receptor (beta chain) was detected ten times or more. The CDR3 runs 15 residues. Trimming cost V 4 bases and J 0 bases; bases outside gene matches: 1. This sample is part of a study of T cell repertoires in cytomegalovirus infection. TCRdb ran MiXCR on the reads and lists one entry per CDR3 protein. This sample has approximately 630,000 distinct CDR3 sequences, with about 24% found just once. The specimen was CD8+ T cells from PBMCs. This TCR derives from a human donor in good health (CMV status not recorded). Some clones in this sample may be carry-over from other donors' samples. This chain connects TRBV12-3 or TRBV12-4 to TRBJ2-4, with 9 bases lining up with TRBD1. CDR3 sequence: CASSSGQGAKNIQYF. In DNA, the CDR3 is TGTGCCAGCAGTTCGGGACAGGGAGCCAAAAACATTCAGTACTTC.